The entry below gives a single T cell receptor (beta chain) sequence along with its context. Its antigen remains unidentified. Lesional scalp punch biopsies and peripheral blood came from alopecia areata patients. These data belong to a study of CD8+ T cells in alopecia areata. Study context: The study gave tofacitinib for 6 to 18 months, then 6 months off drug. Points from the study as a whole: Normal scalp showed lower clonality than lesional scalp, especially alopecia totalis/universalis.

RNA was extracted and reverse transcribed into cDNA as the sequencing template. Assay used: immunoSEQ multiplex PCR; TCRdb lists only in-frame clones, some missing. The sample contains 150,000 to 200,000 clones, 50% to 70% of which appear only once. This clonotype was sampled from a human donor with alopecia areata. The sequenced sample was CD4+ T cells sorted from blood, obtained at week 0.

The CDR3 bases are TGTGCCAGCAGTGAACGACAGACGAGTGGCTACACCTTC. Translating it yields CASSERQTSGYTF. The V call is TRBV2, the J call TRBJ1-2; D is perhaps TRBD1 (5 bases). This CDR3 has 13 amino acids. The V and J ends lost 2 bases and 7 bases respectively, with 11 bases between them. Germline CDR1 SNHLY, CDR2 FYNNEI.